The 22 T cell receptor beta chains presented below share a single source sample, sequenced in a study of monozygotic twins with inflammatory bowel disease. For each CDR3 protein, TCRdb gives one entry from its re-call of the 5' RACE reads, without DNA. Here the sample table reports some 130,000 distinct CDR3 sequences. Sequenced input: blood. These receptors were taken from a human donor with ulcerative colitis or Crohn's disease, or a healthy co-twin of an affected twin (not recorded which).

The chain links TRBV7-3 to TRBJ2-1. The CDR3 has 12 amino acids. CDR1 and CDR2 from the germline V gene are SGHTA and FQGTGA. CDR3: CASSHPNNEQFF.

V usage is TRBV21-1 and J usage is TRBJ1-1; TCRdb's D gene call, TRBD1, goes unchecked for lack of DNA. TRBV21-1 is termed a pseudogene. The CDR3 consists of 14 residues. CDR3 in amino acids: CASSNGQGNTEAFF.

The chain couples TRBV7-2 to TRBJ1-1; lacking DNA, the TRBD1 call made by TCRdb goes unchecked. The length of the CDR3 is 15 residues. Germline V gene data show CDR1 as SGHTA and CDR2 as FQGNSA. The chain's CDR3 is CASQRDRFLNTEAFF.

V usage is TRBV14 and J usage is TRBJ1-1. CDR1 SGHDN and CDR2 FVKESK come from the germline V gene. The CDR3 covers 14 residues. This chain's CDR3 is CASSQDITGVTAFF.

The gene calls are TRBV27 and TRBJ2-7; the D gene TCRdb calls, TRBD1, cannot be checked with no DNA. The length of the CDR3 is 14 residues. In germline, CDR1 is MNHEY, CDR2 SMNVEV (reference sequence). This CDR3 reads CASSAGTGGYEQYF.

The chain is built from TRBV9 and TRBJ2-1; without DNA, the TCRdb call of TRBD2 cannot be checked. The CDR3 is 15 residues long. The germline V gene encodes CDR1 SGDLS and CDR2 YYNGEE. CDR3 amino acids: CASSVLAGTYNEQFF.

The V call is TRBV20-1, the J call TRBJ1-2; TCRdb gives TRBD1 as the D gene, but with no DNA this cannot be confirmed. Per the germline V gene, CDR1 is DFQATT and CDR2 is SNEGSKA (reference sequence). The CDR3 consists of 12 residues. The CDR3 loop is CSPSGHHYGYTF.

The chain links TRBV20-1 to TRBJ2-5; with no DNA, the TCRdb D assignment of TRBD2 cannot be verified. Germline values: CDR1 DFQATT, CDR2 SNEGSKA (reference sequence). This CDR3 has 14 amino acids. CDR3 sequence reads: CSARDWRGDETQYF.

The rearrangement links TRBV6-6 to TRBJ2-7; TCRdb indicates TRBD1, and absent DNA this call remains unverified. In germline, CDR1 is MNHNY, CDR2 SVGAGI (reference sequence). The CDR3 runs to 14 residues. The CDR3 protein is CASSRTGESIEQYF.

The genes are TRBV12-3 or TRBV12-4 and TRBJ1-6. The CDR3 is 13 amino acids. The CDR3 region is CASSSLGNSPLHF.

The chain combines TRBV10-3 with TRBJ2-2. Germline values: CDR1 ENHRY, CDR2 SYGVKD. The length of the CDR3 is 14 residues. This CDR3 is CAISAITNTGELFF.

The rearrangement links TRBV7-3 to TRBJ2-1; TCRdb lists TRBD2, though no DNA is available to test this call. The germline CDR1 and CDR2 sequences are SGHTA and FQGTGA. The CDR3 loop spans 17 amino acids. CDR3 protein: CASSLGDRVSGRQEQFF.

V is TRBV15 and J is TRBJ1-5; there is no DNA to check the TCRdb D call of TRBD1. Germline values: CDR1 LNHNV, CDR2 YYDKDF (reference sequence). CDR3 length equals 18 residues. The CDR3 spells CATSRVGGQGQPDQPQHF.

The CDR3 sequence is CSARTGADSGNTIYF. The chain recombines TRBV20-1 with TRBJ1-3; with no DNA, the TCRdb D assignment of TRBD1 cannot be verified. Germline lookup yields CDR1 DFQATT and CDR2 SNEGSKA (reference sequence). This CDR3 has 15 amino acids.

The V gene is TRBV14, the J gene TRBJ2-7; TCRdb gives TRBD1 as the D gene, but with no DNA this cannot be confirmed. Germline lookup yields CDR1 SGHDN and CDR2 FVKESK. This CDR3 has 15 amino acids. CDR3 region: CASSQYSAPSYEQYF.

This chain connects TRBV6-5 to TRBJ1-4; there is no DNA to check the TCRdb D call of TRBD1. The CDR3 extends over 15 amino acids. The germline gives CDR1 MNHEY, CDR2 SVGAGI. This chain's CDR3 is CASSYRRGLNEKLFF.

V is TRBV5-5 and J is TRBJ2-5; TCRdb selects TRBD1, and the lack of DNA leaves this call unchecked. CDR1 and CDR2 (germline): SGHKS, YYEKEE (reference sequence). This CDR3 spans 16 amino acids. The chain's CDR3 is CASSSILGQGKETQYF.

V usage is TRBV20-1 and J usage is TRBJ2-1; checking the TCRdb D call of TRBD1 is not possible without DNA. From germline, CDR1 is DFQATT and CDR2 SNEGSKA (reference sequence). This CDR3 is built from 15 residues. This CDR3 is CSARGQGSPYNEQFF.

The CDR3 loop reads CASSYSRLIGEQYF. The rearrangement links TRBV6-5 to TRBJ2-7. The CDR3 spans 14 residues. Germline lookup yields CDR1 MNHEY and CDR2 SVGAGI.

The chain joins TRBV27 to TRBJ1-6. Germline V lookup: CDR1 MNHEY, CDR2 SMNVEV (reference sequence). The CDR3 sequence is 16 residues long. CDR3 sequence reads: CASSLQAGPRGSPLHF.

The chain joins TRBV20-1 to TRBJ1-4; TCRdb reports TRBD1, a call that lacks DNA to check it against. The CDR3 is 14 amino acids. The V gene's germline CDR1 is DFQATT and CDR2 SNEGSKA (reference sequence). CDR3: CSARWDRDAEKLFF.

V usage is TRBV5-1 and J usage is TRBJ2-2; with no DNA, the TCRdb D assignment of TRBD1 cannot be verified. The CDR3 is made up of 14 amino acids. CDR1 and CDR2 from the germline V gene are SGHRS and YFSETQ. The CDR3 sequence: CASSPRGGSGELFF.